This T cell receptor (beta chain) was obtained from a study of cytotoxic CD8 clonotypes in ibrutinib-treated CLL. In the study overall: The study included around twelve relapsed/refractory and over 14 treatment-naive patients; about 17 had IGHV unmutated disease.

The CDR3 totals 12 residues. V was clipped by 6 bases and J by 8 bases, with 13 bases between them. Germline V lookup: CDR1 SGHDT, CDR2 YYEEEE. Some clones are missing from TCRdb's copy, which holds only in-frame ones; the method was immunoSEQ multiplex PCR. The profile shows 110,000 to 150,000 clones, 76% of them singletons. V is TRBV5-6 and J is TRBJ2-3; D gene ambiguous. This receptor was identified in a human donor with chronic lymphocytic leukemia. This specimen was PBMCs, taken after 24 months of ibrutinib treatment. CDR3 residues: CASTMGWATQYF. CDR3 in DNA: TGTGCCAGCACCATGGGCTGGGCTACGCAGTATTTT.